The T cell receptor beta chain described here comes from a study of Ad26.COV2.S vaccination and SARS-CoV-2 variants. Treatment reported: 15 to 20 received Ad26.COV2.S at low or high dose, single or two shots; 5 received placebo; per-sample allocation not given. On day 63 after the first injection, vaccine and placebo recipients gave samples. The donor's status was that of an adult aged 18-55 years in Boston. Wuhan-strain SARS-CoV-2 spike was expressed by the Ad26 vector that made up the vaccine. V was shortened by 3 bases and J by 1 base, with 19 bases between the two germline ends. The germline CDR1 and CDR2 sequences are DFQATT and SNEGSKA (reference sequence). The CDR3 loop spans 16 amino acids. Some clones are missing from TCRdb's copy, which holds only in-frame ones; the method was immunoSEQ multiplex PCR. The repertoire holds roughly 680,000 clones, roughly 90% seen once, with roughly 1.5% in the top ten.

The TCR was taken from a person aged 18 to 59 who received the Ad26.COV2.S COVID-19 vaccine or a placebo. The chain recombines TRBV20-1 with TRBJ2-7, with D perhaps matching TRBD1 (6 bases). Here the sequenced sample was peripheral blood, taken in a trial of Ad26.COV2.S vaccine versus placebo. The CDR3 reads CSASDTGTSSSYEQYF. CDR3 DNA sequence: TGCAGTGCTAGTGATACCGGGACAAGCTCATCCTACGAGCAGTACTTC.